The present T cell receptor (beta chain) was sequenced within a study of CD8 T cells in Susac syndrome (dated 2019 in TCRdb). In the study overall: Repertoire sequencing was used to test whether CD8+ T cell activation and differentiation in Susac syndrome was antigen driven.

Via the germline V gene, CDR1 is SGHRS and CDR2 YFSETQ. V is cut by 6 bases and J by 2 bases, and the space between the germline ends is 25 bases. Measured from the cysteine to the phenylalanine, the CDR3 is 18 residues long. Only CDR3 DNA is held: 54 bases, read in frame from base 1. Results the study describes overall, beyond this receptor: The study acknowledged that relatively few individuals were included in the TCR sequencing and HLA analysis.

Turning to this clonotype: The specificity of this receptor is unknown. There are no base qualities to consult, and no much larger clone falls within one base.

RNA was extracted using the RNeasy kit, and about 0.5 to 1 ug of the RNA was reverse transcribed with random hexamers. The immunoSEQ multiplex PCR assay, which covers 54 Vbeta and 13 Jbeta segments, was used to amplify TCR beta CDR3 regions. Bias from PCR amplification was corrected by using a synthetic template baseline for primer optimization and for computational correction. The authors processed their data as follows. Reads were annotated to V, D and J genes per IMGT and analyzed with immunoSEQ Analyzer, keeping only productive sequences. Clonality was calculated as one minus the Shannon entropy normalized by log2 of the number of productive unique sequences. Public and private clones were assessed among the 100 most prevalent clones of each patient and control. Clones were defined as Susac-specific when absent from the healthy and MS cohorts, from about 1,100 published viral clones and from other ImmuneACCESS disease sequences. The public reads were run again by TCRdb, first through fastp at Q25 and then through MiXCR, and only productive beta chains were kept. Merged by CDR3 protein, the rows form single entries marked with the most common genes and DNA. The authors' filters were not applied to this entry. A total of around 280,000 distinct CDR3 sequences appear in this sample, just over 90% of them only once. The ten largest account for less than 0.08% of the sample.

Peripheral blood CD8+ and CD4+ T cells from healthy donors, Susac syndrome patients and multiple sclerosis patients were profiled using high-throughput TCR beta sequencing. The multiple sclerosis controls were treatment-naive patients who had stable or active relapsing-remitting disease and met the revised McDonald criteria. Bulk CD8+ and CD4+ T cells were purified magnetically by negative isolation, whereas CD8+ TEMRA cells were enriched by FACS. Blood was drawn into EDTA tubes, processed within 24 hours, and PBMCs were isolated by density gradient centrifugation. PBMCs destined for TCR sequencing were cryopreserved in liquid nitrogen and later thawed in a 37 °C water bath. The sorted or isolated CD4+, CD8+ and CD8+ TEMRA cells reached a purity of at least 90%.

The sequencing sample was made of CD4+ T cells from PBMCs. The V gene is TRBV5-1 and the J gene is TRBJ2-3; the D segment could be TRBD2, given 5 matching bases. The source of this sequence is a human donor with multiple sclerosis. CDR3 protein: CASNDPIIEGGYTDTQYF. Read as DNA, the sequence is TGCGCCAGCAACGACCCGATTATCGAGGGCGGGTACACAGATACGCAGTATTTT. Outside the CDR3, residues come from the reference TRBV5-1 and TRBJ2-3 proteins, so the full variable domain is: KAGVTQTPRYLIKTRGQQVTLSCSPISGHRSVSWYQQTPGQGLQFLFEYFSETQRNKGNFPGRFSGRQFSNSRSEMNVSTLELGDSALYLCASNDPIIEGGYTDTQYFGPGTRLTVL.